A selection of T cell receptor beta chains follows, all from one sample in a study of glioma-infiltrating T cells. Via MiXCR, TCRdb re-called the multiplex PCR reads, giving one row per CDR3 protein. Of 44,000 or so distinct CDR3 sequences in the sample, around 24% were seen once. The specimen sequenced was glioma tissue, nonneoplastic brain tissue, or PBMCs (not recorded which). These TCRs come from a human donor with low-grade glioma or glioblastoma, undergoing nonglioma brain surgery, or in good health (not recorded which). Each CDR3 is given with its conserved first and last residue. D genes are given only for firm matches. Part of the rows lack a size; the others show once, few, many or a class for expanded clones.

v_gene: TRBV7-9; d_gene: .; abundance: many; j_gene: TRBJ2-3; CDR3aa: CASSSVGTLSTDTQYF; CDR3nt: TGTGCCAGCAGCTCCGTCGGGACACTAAGCACAGATACGCAGTATTTT
v_gene: TRBV19; d_gene: .; abundance: many; j_gene: TRBJ1-4; CDR3aa: CASSIDEEKLFF; CDR3nt: TGTGCCAGTAGTATAGATGAAGAAAAACTGTTTTTT
v_gene: TRBV20-1; d_gene: TRBD2; abundance: many; j_gene: TRBJ2-1; CDR3aa: CSAERGVYNEQFF; CDR3nt: TGCAGTGCCGAGCGGGGGGTGTACAATGAGCAGTTCTTC
v_gene: TRBV24-1; d_gene: .; abundance: many; j_gene: TRBJ1-3; CDR3aa: CATSDPTGIGNTIYF; CDR3nt: TGTGCCACCAGTGACCCAACAGGGATTGGAAACACCATATATTTT
v_gene: TRBV5-6; d_gene: .; abundance: .; j_gene: TRBJ1-5; CDR3aa: CASSLMRGGNQPQHF; CDR3nt: TGTGCCAGCAGCTTAATGAGGGGAGGCAATCAGCCCCAGCATTTT
v_gene: TRBV5-6; d_gene: .; abundance: once; j_gene: TRBJ1-1; CDR3aa: CASSLKPNTEAFF; CDR3nt: TGTGCCAGCAGCTTGAAGCCGAACACTGAAGCTTTCTTT
v_gene: TRBV28; d_gene: .; abundance: many; j_gene: TRBJ1-5; CDR3aa: CASNPGLGNQPQHF; CDR3nt: TGTGCCAGCAACCCGGGCTTGGGGAATCAGCCCCAGCATTTT
v_gene: TRBV10-3; d_gene: .; abundance: many; j_gene: TRBJ1-1; CDR3aa: CATRLTGENTEAFF; CDR3nt: TGTGCCACGCGTTTGACAGGAGAGAACACTGAAGCTTTCTTT
v_gene: TRBV29-1; d_gene: TRBD2; abundance: many; j_gene: TRBJ2-1; CDR3aa: CSVEFVAGIYNEQFF; CDR3nt: TGCAGCGTTGAGTTCGTAGCGGGAATCTACAATGAGCAGTTCTTC
v_gene: TRBV6-1; d_gene: .; abundance: many; j_gene: TRBJ1-1; CDR3aa: CASRGSIEVGTEAFF; CDR3nt: TGTGCCAGCAGGGGTTCGATCGAGGTGGGAACTGAAGCTTTCTTT
v_gene: TRBV2; d_gene: TRBD1; abundance: many; j_gene: TRBJ2-7; CDR3aa: CASSSLSGTGYEQYF; CDR3nt: TGTGCCAGCAGTAGCCTGAGTGGGACAGGCTACGAGCAGTACTTC
v_gene: TRBV20-1; d_gene: TRBD1; abundance: many; j_gene: TRBJ2-7; CDR3aa: CSARDSQGAFDEQYF; CDR3nt: TGCAGTGCTAGAGATTCCCAGGGGGCATTCGACGAGCAGTACTTC
v_gene: TRBV7-2; d_gene: TRBD2; abundance: many; j_gene: TRBJ2-7; CDR3aa: CASSSSGGYIGQYF; CDR3nt: TGTGCCAGCAGCTCTAGCGGGGGGTATATCGGGCAGTACTTC
v_gene: TRBV7-9; d_gene: TRBD1; abundance: .; j_gene: TRBJ2-2; CDR3aa: CASRAGTGRVGELFF; CDR3nt: TGTGCCAGCAGAGCCGGGACAGGAAGGGTCGGGGAGCTGTTTTTT
v_gene: TRBV6-4; d_gene: .; abundance: .; j_gene: TRBJ2-3; CDR3aa: CASSDGGSSTDTQYF; CDR3nt: TGTGCCAGCAGTGACGGCGGCTCTAGCACAGATACGCAGTATTTT
v_gene: TRBV3-1; d_gene: .; abundance: .; j_gene: TRBJ2-3; CDR3aa: CASSPPGADTKYF; CDR3nt: TGTGCCAGCAGCCCCCCGGGAGCAGATACGAAGTATTTT
v_gene: TRBV20-1; d_gene: TRBD2; abundance: many; j_gene: TRBJ2-1; CDR3aa: CSARDSASTSGGWGMHEQFF; CDR3nt: TGCAGTGCTAGAGATTCGGCTTCGACTAGCGGGGGGTGGGGTATGCATGAGCAGTTCTTC
v_gene: TRBV20-1; d_gene: .; abundance: many; j_gene: TRBJ2-3; CDR3aa: CSARDDPGTSTDTQYF; CDR3nt: TGCAGTGCTAGAGATGACCCCGGGACTAGCACAGATACGCAGTATTTT
v_gene: TRBV7-9; d_gene: .; abundance: many; j_gene: TRBJ2-3; CDR3aa: CASSLGADTQYF; CDR3nt: TGTGCCAGCAGCTTAGGGGCAGATACGCAGTATTTT
v_gene: TRBV10-3; d_gene: TRBD1; abundance: .; j_gene: TRBJ2-7; CDR3aa: CAISGLEGASPVQQYF; CDR3nt: TGTGCCATCAGTGGTCTTGAGGGGGCCTCCCCCGTCCAGCAGTACTTC
v_gene: TRBV7-2; d_gene: .; abundance: many; j_gene: TRBJ1-6; CDR3aa: CASSGPGGVDSPLHF; CDR3nt: TGTGCCAGCAGCGGCCCGGGGGGGGTTGATTCACCCCTCCACTTT
v_gene: TRBV27; d_gene: .; abundance: .; j_gene: TRBJ2-2; CDR3aa: CASRSFLGRSNTGELFF; CDR3nt: TGTGCCAGCAGATCATTTCTTGGCAGGTCGAACACCGGGGAGCTGTTTTTT
v_gene: TRBV20-1; d_gene: TRBD1; abundance: .; j_gene: TRBJ2-3; CDR3aa: CSATGTGDKDTKYF; CDR3nt: TGCAGTGCCACCGGGACAGGGGATAAAGATACGAAGTATTTT
v_gene: TRBV4-1; d_gene: TRBD2; abundance: many; j_gene: TRBJ2-3; CDR3aa: CASSQEIASGDITDTQYF; CDR3nt: TGCGCCAGCAGCCAAGAGATCGCTAGCGGGGACATCACAGATACGCAGTATTTT
v_gene: TRBV4-1; d_gene: .; abundance: few; j_gene: TRBJ2-5; CDR3aa: CASSQESGLETQYF; CDR3nt: TGCGCCAGCAGCCAAGAGAGTGGGTTGGAGACCCAGTACTTC
v_gene: TRBV7-2; d_gene: .; abundance: many; j_gene: TRBJ2-5; CDR3aa: CASSLSRAQETQYF; CDR3nt: TGTGCCAGCAGCTTAAGTCGGGCCCAAGAGACCCAGTACTTC
v_gene: TRBV18; d_gene: TRBD1; abundance: .; j_gene: TRBJ2-1; CDR3aa: CASSRFTGTGGNNEQFF; CDR3nt: TGTGCCAGCTCACGATTTACCGGGACAGGGGGGAACAATGAGCAGTTCTTC
v_gene: TRBV3-1; d_gene: TRBD1; abundance: .; j_gene: TRBJ2-5; CDR3aa: CASSQAITGTGLQETQYF; CDR3nt: TGTGCCAGCAGCCAAGCGATTACTGGGACAGGGCTCCAAGAGACCCAGTACTTC